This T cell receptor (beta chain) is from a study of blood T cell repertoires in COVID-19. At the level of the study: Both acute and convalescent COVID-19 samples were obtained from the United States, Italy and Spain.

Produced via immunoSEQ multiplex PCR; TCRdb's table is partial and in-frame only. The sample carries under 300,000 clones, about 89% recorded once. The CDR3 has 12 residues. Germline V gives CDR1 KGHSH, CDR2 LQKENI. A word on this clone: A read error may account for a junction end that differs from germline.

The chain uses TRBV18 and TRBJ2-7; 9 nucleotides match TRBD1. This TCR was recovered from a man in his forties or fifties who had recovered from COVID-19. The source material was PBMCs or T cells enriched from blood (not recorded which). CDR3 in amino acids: CASSPLLGQGKF. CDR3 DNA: TGTGCCAGCTCACCACTTTTGGGACAGGGTAAATTC.